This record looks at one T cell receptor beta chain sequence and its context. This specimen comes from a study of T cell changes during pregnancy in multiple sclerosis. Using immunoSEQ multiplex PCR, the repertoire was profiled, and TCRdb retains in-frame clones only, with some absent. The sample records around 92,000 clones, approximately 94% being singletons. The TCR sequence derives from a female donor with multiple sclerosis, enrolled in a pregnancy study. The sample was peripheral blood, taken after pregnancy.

Here the CDR3 DNA reads TGTGCCAGTAGCCCAGCCGGGACAAGGAACACCGGGGAGCTGTTTTTT. Residues: CASSPAGTRNTGELFF. V usage is TRBV19 and J usage is TRBJ2-2; D may be TRBD1 (6 bases). This CDR3 spans 16 amino acids. Germline lookup yields CDR1 LNHDA and CDR2 SQIVND (reference sequence). V was trimmed by 6 bases and J by 1 base, leaving 15 bases between them.